Detailed here is one T cell receptor beta chain. Antigen: not known. This sample is drawn from a study of T cell repertoires in cytomegalovirus infection. Study-wide background: Both CMV infection and a matching HLA type were indicated by public TCR beta signatures.

TCRdb called the reads again in MiXCR, with one record for every CDR3 protein. The sample records approximately 550,000 distinct CDR3 sequences, 15% to 20% being singletons. Study findings and constraints: The ex vivo response was dominated by HLA-C-restricted CMV-specific TCR beta clonotypes. The cumulative frequency of public TCR beta families distinguished individuals who carried CMV together with the relevant HLA.

Germline V CDR1 and CDR2: ENHRY, SYGVKD. The CDR3 length is 13 residues. Deletions cut 6 bases from V and 9 bases from J, with 15 bases between. Sequenced input: CD8+ T cells from PBMCs. The origin of this receptor is a human donor in good health (CMV status not recorded). Some clones in this sample may be carry-over from other donors' samples. The chain is built from TRBV10-3 and TRBJ2-1; TRBD2 is a possible D gene (5 bases). CDR3 bases: TGTGCCATCAGCGCGGACGGGGTCTCTGAGCAGTTCTTC. It encodes CAISADGVSEQFF.